This T cell receptor beta chain was captured by sequencing in a study of regulatory T cells in long-lasting Graves disease. Study results and limitations: Among persistent patients, a larger number of public clonotypes were shared (around 2,700) than among newly diagnosed patients (about 1,000).

The CDR3 has 14 residues. Looked up from germline, CDR1 is MNHNS and CDR2 is SASEGT. About this clonotype: As yet, its antigen is unknown. Just one base apart from a much larger clone, this may be a read error.

This sample's time point: persistent/refractory GD, antithyroid drugs over 5 years with positive TRAb. Construction of the TCR library relied on RNA isolated from PBMCs. In building TCR beta libraries, iRepertoire HTBI primers were used together with Arm-PCR of CDR3 regions. MiXCR was run by TCRdb on the multiplex PCR reads, yielding one entry per CDR3 protein. The sample has hundreds of thousands of distinct CDR3 sequences; approximately 22% are singletons. The sequencing used peripheral blood mononuclear cells (PBMCs), collected when the disease was refractory, from a patient treated with antithyroid drugs. The source of this sequence is a female donor with Graves disease. The rearrangement links TRBV6-1 to TRBJ2-7, with unresolved D. In nucleotides, the CDR3 is TGTGCCAGCAAAGGGTACAGAGAAGCCTACGAGCGGTACTTC. It is translated as CASKGYREAYERYF.